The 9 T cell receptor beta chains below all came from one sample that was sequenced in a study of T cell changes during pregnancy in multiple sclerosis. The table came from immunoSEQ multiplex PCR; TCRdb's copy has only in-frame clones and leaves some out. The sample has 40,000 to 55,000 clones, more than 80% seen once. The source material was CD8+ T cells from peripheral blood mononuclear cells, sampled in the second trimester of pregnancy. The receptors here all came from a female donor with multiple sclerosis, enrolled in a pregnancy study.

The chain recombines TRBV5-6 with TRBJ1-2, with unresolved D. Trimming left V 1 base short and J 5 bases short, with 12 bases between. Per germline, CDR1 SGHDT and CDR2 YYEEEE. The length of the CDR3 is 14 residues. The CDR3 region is CASSLYGSGYGYTF. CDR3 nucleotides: TGTGCCAGCAGCTTGTATGGGAGTGGATATGGCTACACCTTC.

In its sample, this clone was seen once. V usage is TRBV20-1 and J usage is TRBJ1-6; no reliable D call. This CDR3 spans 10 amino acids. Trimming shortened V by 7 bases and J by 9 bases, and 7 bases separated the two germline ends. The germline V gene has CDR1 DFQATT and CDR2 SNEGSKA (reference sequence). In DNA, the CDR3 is TGCAGTGTGTCGAGTTCACCCCTCCACTTT. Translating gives CSVSSSPLHF.

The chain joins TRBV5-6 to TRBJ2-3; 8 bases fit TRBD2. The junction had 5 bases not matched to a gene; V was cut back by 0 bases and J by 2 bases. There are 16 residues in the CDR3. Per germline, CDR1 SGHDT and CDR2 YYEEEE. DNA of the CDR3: TGTGCCAGCAGCTTGGGTAGCGGGGTAACCACAGATACGCAGTATTTT. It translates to CASSLGSGVTTDTQYF.

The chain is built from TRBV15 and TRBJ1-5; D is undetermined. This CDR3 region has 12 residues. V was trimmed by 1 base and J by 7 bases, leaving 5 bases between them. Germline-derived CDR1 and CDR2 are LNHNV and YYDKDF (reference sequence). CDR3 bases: TGTGCCACCAGCAGAGGAGGGCAGCCCCAGCATTTT. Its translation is CATSRGGQPQHF.

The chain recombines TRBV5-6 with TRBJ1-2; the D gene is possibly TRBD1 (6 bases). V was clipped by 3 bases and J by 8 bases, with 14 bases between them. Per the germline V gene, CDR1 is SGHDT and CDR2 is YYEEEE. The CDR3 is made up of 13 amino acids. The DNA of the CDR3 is TGTGCCAGCAGCTGGGGAGGGGGGGGCGGCTACACCTTC. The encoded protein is CASSWGGGGGYTF.

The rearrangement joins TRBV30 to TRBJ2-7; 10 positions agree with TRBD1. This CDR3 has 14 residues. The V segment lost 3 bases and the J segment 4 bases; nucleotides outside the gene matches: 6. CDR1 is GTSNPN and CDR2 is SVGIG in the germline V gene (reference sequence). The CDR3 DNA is TGTGCCTGGAGCGCCCGGGACAGGGGTTACGAGCAGTACTTC. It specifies CAWSARDRGYEQYF.

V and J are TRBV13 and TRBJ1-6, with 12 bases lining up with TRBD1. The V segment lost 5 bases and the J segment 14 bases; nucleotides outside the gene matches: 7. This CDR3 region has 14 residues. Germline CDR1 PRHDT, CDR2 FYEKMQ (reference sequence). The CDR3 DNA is TGTGCCAGCAGCGGGGGACAGGGGGCTCGCACCCTCCACTTT. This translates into CASSGGQGARTLHF.

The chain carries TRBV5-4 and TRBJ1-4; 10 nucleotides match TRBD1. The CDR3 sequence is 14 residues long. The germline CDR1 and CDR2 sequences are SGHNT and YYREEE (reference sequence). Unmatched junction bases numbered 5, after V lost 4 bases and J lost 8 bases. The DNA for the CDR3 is TGTGCCAGCAGCCCTGGGACAGGGGAGGAAAAACTGTTTTTT. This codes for CASSPGTGEEKLFF.

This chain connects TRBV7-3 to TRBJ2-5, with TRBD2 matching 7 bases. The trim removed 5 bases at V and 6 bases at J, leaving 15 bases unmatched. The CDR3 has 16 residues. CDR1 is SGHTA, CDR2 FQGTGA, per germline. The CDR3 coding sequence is TGTGCCAGCAGCCCATCCGGGGTAGCGGGCCTACAGACCCAGTACTTC. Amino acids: CASSPSGVAGLQTQYF.